This TCR beta chain was sequenced in a study of blood T cells in healthy people across ages. Study observations and caveats: Long-lived and aged donors differed, with more naive CD4+ cells and higher diversity in the long-lived.

PCR was performed a second time for about 7 to 12 cycles using a sample-barcoded 5' primer and a J-beta primer mix. Each CDR3 protein gets one entry after TCRdb re-called the 5' RACE reads with MiXCR. The table lists about 780,000 distinct CDR3 sequences, 35% to 50% of them singletons, with 15% to 20% in the top ten. Germline CDR1 reads SEHNR; CDR2 reads FQNEAQ (reference sequence). The CDR3 is 15 residues long. V dropped 4 bases and J dropped 4; count of bases not matched to a gene: 6. This clonotype was found once. What it binds is unknown. Every sample had a minimum of 6.5 million PBMCs isolated. The receptor was derived from an elderly man in good health. Sequenced material: blood. This chain uses TRBV7-9 with TRBJ1-2, with 10 bases fitting TRBD1. The CDR3 nucleotides read TGTGCCAGCAGCTCTCACGACAGGGGGCTCTATGGCTACACCTTC. It yields the protein CASSSHDRGLYGYTF.